Following are 23 T cell receptor beta chains from one sample sequenced in a study of CD8 T cells in ankylosing spondylitis. TCRdb recomputed calls from the 5' RACE reads with MiXCR, one row per CDR3 protein. Of 300,000 to 350,000 distinct CDR3 sequences detected, 9.5% to 13% appear once; the ten largest clones hold around 10%. Specimen: blood, either unsorted or a sorted T cell fraction (not recorded which). These receptors all stem from a female donor with ankylosing spondylitis or in good health (not recorded which).

The rearrangement joins TRBV7-6 to TRBJ1-1; tentatively, D is TRBD1 (5 bases). The ends were cut back, 0 bases at V and 5 bases at J, with 10 bases in the middle. The CDR3 has 14 residues. Germline V lookup: CDR1 SGHVS, CDR2 FNYEAQ. The DNA for the CDR3 is TGTGCCAGCAGCTTAGCGCAGGGAGGGACTGAAGCTTTCTTT. Amino acid sequence: CASSLAQGGTEAFF.

The chain recombines TRBV3-1 with TRBJ2-2; D remains ambiguous. The CDR3 has 14 residues. V was pared by 4 bases and J by 5 bases, with 11 bases between. From germline, CDR1 is LGHDT and CDR2 YNNKEL (reference sequence). CDR3 loop: CASSPLGWTGELFF. CDR3 in DNA: TGTGCCAGCAGCCCCCTAGGTTGGACCGGGGAGCTGTTTTTT. Full variable domain (rest looked up from reference TRBV3-1 and TRBJ2-2): DTAVSQTPKYLVTQMGNDKSIKCEQNLGHDTMYWYKQDSKKFLKIMFSYNNKELIINETVPNRFSPKSPDKAHLNLHINSLELGDSAVYFCASSPLGWTGELFFGEGSRLTVL.

This clonotype was seen at least ten times. At one boundary the junction diverges from the germline segment, which might be a read error. This chain connects TRBV7-7 to TRBJ2-2; D is unresolved. The germline V gene encodes CDR1 SSHAT and CDR2 FNYEAQ (reference sequence). The CDR3 has 17 residues. CDR3 sequence: CASSLRSAGPNTGELFF. CDR3 coding DNA: TGTGCTAGCAGCTTGCGCTCAGCCGGCCCGAACACCGGGGAGCTGTTTTTT. The complete variable domain, with remaining parts taken from reference TRBV7-7 and TRBJ2-2, reads GAGVSQSPRYKVTKRGQDVTLRCDPISSHATLYWYQQALGQGPEFLTYFNYEAQPDKSGLPSDRFSAERPEGSISTLTIQRTEQRDSAMYRCASSLRSAGPNTGELFFGEGSRLTVL.

As concerns this clonotype: A much larger clone lies a single base off, so this may be a read error. The chain is built from TRBV7-2 and TRBJ2-7; tentative D call: TRBD1 (5 bases). The germline gives CDR1 SGHTA, CDR2 FQGNSA. The CDR3 is 16 amino acids. The CDR3 reads CVSSLVVSQGSYEQYF. In nucleotides, the CDR3 is TGTGTCAGCAGCTTAGTAGTCTCGCAGGGCTCCTACGAGCAGTACTTC.

The rearrangement links TRBV28 to TRBJ2-7; the D call may be TRBD1 or TRBD2 (5 bases each). Germline V lookup: CDR1 MDHEN, CDR2 SYDVKM. This CDR3 is built from 14 residues. V was shortened by 5 bases and J by 6 bases, with 17 bases between the two germline ends. For the CDR3, the DNA is TGTGCCAGCAGTCCCGTGAGGGGCCCAAGCGAGCAGTACTTC. As protein: CASSPVRGPSEQYF.

Many counts were recorded for this clonotype. The chain carries TRBV29-1 and TRBJ2-1; 9 nucleotides agree with TRBD2. Germline CDR1 reads SQVTM; CDR2 reads ANQGSEA. This CDR3 has 16 amino acids. J was trimmed by 3 bases and V by 3 bases; bases with no gene match: 9. CDR3 region: CSVDGLAGRNYNEQFF. CDR3 DNA: TGCAGCGTTGATGGGCTAGCGGGGAGAAACTACAATGAGCAGTTCTTC.

This clonotype was observed once. The chain uses TRBV5-1 and TRBJ2-7, with D tentatively TRBD1 or TRBD2 (5 bases each). V lost 6 bases to trimming and J lost 2 bases, with 12 bases between them. The CDR3 is made up of 13 amino acids. CDR1 is SGHRS, CDR2 YFSETQ, per germline. Here the CDR3 reads CASTRDGTYEQYF. CDR3 bases: TGCGCCAGCACCCGGGACGGGACCTACGAGCAGTACTTC.

About this clonotype: A much larger clone lies a single base off, so this may be a read error. The gene calls are TRBV13 and TRBJ2-2, with no clear D. Germline V gives CDR1 PRHDT, CDR2 FYEKMQ (reference sequence). The CDR3 is made up of 12 amino acids. CDR3 amino acids: CATSLWGGELFF. For the CDR3, the DNA is TGTGCCACCAGCTTATGGGGCGGGGAGCTGTTTTTT.

Ten or more counts support this clonotype. This sequence joins TRBV28 and TRBJ2-7; weak D call: TRBD1 (5 bases). With 8 bases removed from V and 2 bases from J, the gap between germline ends came to 13 bases. The CDR3 is 13 residues long. Germline CDR1 reads MDHEN; CDR2 reads SYDVKM. The CDR3 DNA is TGTGCCAGCGGCTTGTACAGGACCTACGAGCAGTACTTC. It translates to CASGLYRTYEQYF.

V usage is TRBV30 and J usage is TRBJ1-4; TRBD1 agrees at 7 bases. CDR1 GTSNPN and CDR2 SVGIG come from the germline V gene (reference sequence). The V gene end was trimmed by 8 bases and the J gene end by 7 bases; junction bases not matched to a gene: 10. This CDR3 spans 13 amino acids. In DNA, the CDR3 is TGTGCCCAACGGCAGGGGGGAAGTGAAAAACTGTTTTTT. Translation: CAQRQGGSEKLFF.

This clonotype occurred many times. The chain uses TRBV12-3 or TRBV12-4 and TRBJ2-3; D possibly corresponds to TRBD2 (6 bases). The V gene lost 5 bases and the J gene lost 2 bases, with 14 bases spanning the gap. The CDR3 is 15 residues long. The CDR3: CASSITGVATDTQYF. The DNA for the CDR3 is TGTGCCAGCAGTATCACGGGGGTGGCCACAGATACGCAGTATTTT.

This clonotype was counted a few times. The V gene is TRBV2, the J gene TRBJ2-1; D possibly corresponds to TRBD2 (6 bases). The CDR3 totals 13 residues. Trimming removed 10 bases from V and 11 bases from J, with 21 bases in between. Germline V gives CDR1 SNHLY, CDR2 FYNNEI. CDR3: CATHRRAAGKQFF. The CDR3 DNA sequence: TGTGCCACTCACCGGCGGGCAGCGGGCAAGCAGTTCTTC.

This clonotype was counted many times. J is TRBJ2-2 and V is TRBV11-1; the D gene is possibly TRBD1 (6 bases). CDR1 is SGHAT and CDR2 is FQDESV in the germline V gene (reference sequence). The CDR3 is 18 residues long. Trimming shortened V by 1 base and J by 12 bases, and 27 bases separated the two germline ends. DNA of the CDR3: TGTGCCAGCAGCTTAGGCTTTTTGGGGACATCGGAAGGCAGGAAGCTGTTTTTT. Protein sequence: CASSLGFLGTSEGRKLFF.

This clonotype occurred many times. The chain employs TRBV24-1 and TRBJ1-2; 7 bases are shared with TRBD1. CDR3 size: 16 residues. V dropped 9 bases and J dropped 0; count of bases not matched to a gene: 12. CDR1 is KGHDR and CDR2 is SFDVKD in the germline V gene. CDR3 DNA sequence: TGTGCCACCCCTTACAAGAAGGGGGCGTCTAACTATGGCTACACCTTC. This encodes CATPYKKGASNYGYTF.

In this sample, this clonotype turned up many times. The rearrangement joins TRBV10-1 to TRBJ1-2, with D maybe TRBD1 (5 bases). CDR3 length: 12 residues. Germline assignment: CDR1 WNHNN and CDR2 SYGVQD (reference sequence). V lost 0 bases and J 8 bases, leaving 7 bases between the germline ends. As DNA, the CDR3 is TGCGCCAGCAGTGAGTCGGGACCCGGCTACACCTTC. Its translation: CASSESGPGYTF.

This clonotype has just one count. This chain joins TRBV30 and TRBJ2-3; D may correspond to TRBD1 or TRBD2 (6 bases each). The CDR3 has 14 residues. CDR1 and CDR2 (germline): GTSNPN, SVGIG (reference sequence). V was trimmed by 2 bases and J by 3 bases, leaving 12 bases between them. CDR3: CAWSSGGRTDTQYF. CDR3 nucleotide sequence: TGTGCCTGGAGTAGTGGGGGGCGTACAGATACGCAGTATTTT.

This clonotype was seen many times. The chain is built from TRBV7-6 and TRBJ1-6, with D perhaps TRBD1 (5 bases). The V gene lost 5 bases and the J gene lost 7 bases, with 12 bases spanning the gap. This CDR3 has 14 amino acids. Per germline, CDR1 SGHVS and CDR2 FNYEAQ. Written as DNA, the CDR3 is TGTGCCAGCAGCGGGGCCATTGGGAATTCACCCCTCCACTTT. This codes for CASSGAIGNSPLHF.

This chain uses TRBV5-1 with TRBJ2-3; TRBD2 is a possible D gene (5 bases). Germline values: CDR1 SGHRS, CDR2 YFSETQ. V was trimmed by 3 bases and J by 3 bases, leaving 14 bases between them. The CDR3 loop spans 15 amino acids. The DNA for the CDR3 is TGCGCCAGCAGCTCCGAACTAGTTGATACAGATACGCAGTATTTT. It translates to CASSSELVDTDTQYF.

This clonotype was recorded a few times. V and J are TRBV20-1 and TRBJ2-3, with D perhaps matching TRBD2 (6 bases). The CDR3 has 16 amino acids. V was cut by 1 base and J by 1 base, with 15 bases left in between. CDR1 is DFQATT, CDR2 SNEGSKA, per germline (reference sequence). DNA of the CDR3: TGCAGTGCTAGAGGGGCAGGGAAGCGGGGCACAGATACGCAGTATTTT. Translated: CSARGAGKRGTDTQYF.

The sample holds many counts of this clonotype. The chain couples TRBV5-8 to TRBJ2-1; 8 positions match TRBD2. The V gene's germline CDR1 is SGHTS and CDR2 YDEGEE. The CDR3 is 15 amino acids. After removal of 1 base from V and 7 bases from J, the junction contained 7 bases not matched to a gene. This CDR3 is CASSLKREILNEQFF. The CDR3, as DNA: TGTGCCAGCAGCTTGAAGCGGGAGATCTTGAATGAGCAGTTCTTC.

This clonotype was recorded a few times. V gene TRBV28 combines with J gene TRBJ1-3, with D hard to call. Germline-derived CDR1 and CDR2 are MDHEN and SYDVKM. V was trimmed by 3 bases and J by 0 bases, leaving 12 bases between them. The CDR3 covers 16 residues. CDR3 region: CASSFPPPFSGNTIYF. The CDR3 region has the DNA TGTGCCAGCAGTTTTCCCCCGCCTTTCTCTGGAAACACCATATATTTT.

This clonotype turned up a few times. V and J are TRBV7-2 and TRBJ2-1; no reliable D call. Trimming removed 5 bases from V and 6 bases from J, with 14 bases in between. The CDR3 is made up of 14 amino acids. The germline gives CDR1 SGHTA, CDR2 FQGNSA. DNA for the CDR3: TGTGCCAGCAGCCCCAAAGCTTTAGGCAATGAGCAGTTCTTC. It encodes CASSPKALGNEQFF.

This clonotype appeared many times. CDR3 residues: CASSDRDSVTEAFF. The CDR3, as DNA: TGCGCCAGCAGCGACAGGGATTCTGTAACTGAAGCTTTCTTT. V gene TRBV10-1 combines with J gene TRBJ1-1; 7 positions match TRBD1. Unmatched junction bases numbered 9, after V lost 6 bases and J lost 5 bases. CDR3 size: 14 residues. Germline CDR1 WNHNN, CDR2 SYGVQD (reference sequence).